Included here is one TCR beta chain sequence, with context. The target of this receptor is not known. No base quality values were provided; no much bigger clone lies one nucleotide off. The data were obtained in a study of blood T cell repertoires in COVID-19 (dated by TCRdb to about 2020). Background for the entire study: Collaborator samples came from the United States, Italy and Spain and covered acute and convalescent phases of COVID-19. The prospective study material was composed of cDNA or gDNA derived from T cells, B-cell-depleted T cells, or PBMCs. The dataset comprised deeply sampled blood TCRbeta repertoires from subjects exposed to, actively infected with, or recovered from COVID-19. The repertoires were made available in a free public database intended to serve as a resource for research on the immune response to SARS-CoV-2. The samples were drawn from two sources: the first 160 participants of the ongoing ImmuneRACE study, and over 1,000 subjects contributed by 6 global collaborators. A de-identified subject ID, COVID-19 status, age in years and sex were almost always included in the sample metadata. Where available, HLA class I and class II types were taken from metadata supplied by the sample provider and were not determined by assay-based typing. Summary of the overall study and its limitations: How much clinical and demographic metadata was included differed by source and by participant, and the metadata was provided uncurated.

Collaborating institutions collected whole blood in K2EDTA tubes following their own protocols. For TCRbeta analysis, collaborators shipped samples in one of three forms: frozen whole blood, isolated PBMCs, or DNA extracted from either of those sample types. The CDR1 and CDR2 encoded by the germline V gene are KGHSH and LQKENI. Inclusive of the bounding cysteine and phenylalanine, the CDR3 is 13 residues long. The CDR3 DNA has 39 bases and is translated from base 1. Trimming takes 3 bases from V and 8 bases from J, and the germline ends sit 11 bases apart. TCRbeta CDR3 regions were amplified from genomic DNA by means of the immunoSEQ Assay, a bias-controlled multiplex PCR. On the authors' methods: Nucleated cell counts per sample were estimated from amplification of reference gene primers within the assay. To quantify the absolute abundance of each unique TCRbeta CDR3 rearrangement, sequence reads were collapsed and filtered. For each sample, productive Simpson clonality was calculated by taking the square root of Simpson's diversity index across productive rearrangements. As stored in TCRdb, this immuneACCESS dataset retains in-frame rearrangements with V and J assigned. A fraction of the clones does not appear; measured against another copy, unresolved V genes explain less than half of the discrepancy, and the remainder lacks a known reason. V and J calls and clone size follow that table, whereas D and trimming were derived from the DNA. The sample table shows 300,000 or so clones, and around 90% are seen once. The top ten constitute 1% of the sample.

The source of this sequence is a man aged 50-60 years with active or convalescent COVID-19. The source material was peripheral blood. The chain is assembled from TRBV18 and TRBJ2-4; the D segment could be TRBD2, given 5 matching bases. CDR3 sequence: CASSPGTGYIQYF. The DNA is TGTGCCAGCTCACCGGGAACGGGGTACATTCAGTACTTC.